Below, 8 T cell receptor beta chains from the same sample are listed, as sequenced in a study of OX40 agonist ivuxolimab in advanced cancers. Clones were read by immunoSEQ multiplex PCR, and TCRdb kept only the in-frame ones, dropping some. The profile covers tens of thousands of clones, with roughly 81% appearing a single time and around 17% taken by the ten largest. The source was CD4+ or CD8+ T cells sorted from blood, collected in a trial of the OX40 agonist ivuxolimab. These receptors were obtained from an adult with an advanced solid tumor such as melanoma, head and neck, liver or kidney cancer.

The rearrangement joins TRBV7-2 to TRBJ2-3; maybe TRBD2 (6 bases). Germline values: CDR1 SGHTA, CDR2 FQGNSA. Trimming removed 3 bases at V and 7 bases at J, with 8 bases between. The CDR3 runs to 12 residues. The CDR3 sequence is CASSLEGNTQYF. CDR3 in DNA: TGTGCCAGCAGCTTGGAGGGAAATACGCAGTATTTT.

The genes are TRBV6-6 and TRBJ1-2; D call uncertain. CDR3 length: 14 amino acids. Trimming pared 6 bases from V and 2 bases from J, leaving 13 bases between. Germline V gene data show CDR1 as MNHNY and CDR2 as SVGAGI (reference sequence). The CDR3 loop is CASRGSLINYGYTF. Here the CDR3 DNA reads TGTGCCAGCAGAGGATCACTGATAAACTATGGCTACACCTTC.

A few counts support this clone. The rearrangement uses TRBV7-3 and TRBJ2-1; possible D gene TRBD2, 6 bases. Germline V gene sequence: CDR1 SGHTA, CDR2 FQGTGA. The CDR3 spans 14 residues. The V gene lost 3 bases and the J gene lost 5 bases, with 11 bases spanning the gap. CDR3 in amino acids: CASSFLGGDNEQFF. CDR3 in DNA: TGTGCCAGCAGCTTTCTGGGGGGAGACAATGAGCAGTTCTTC.

This clone was observed once. The chain recombines TRBV30 with TRBJ1-2, with D tentatively TRBD1 (6 bases). The CDR3 is made up of 10 amino acids. CDR1 is GTSNPN and CDR2 is SVGIG in the germline V gene (reference sequence). V was trimmed by 3 bases and J by 8 bases, leaving 7 bases between them. The CDR3 DNA sequence: TGTGCCTGGAGGGACAGCGGCTACACCTTC. Protein sequence: CAWRDSGYTF.

The chain uses TRBV19 and TRBJ2-1; TRBD1 or TRBD2 may be the D gene (5 bases each). Germline CDR1 and CDR2: LNHDA and SQIVND (reference sequence). V gave up 3 bases and J gave up 7 bases, with 10 bases separating them. The CDR3 runs 13 residues. Written as DNA, the CDR3 is TGTGCCAGTAGTATGGGGACCTTGAATGAGCAGTTCTTC. Protein product: CASSMGTLNEQFF.

The J gene is TRBJ2-7, the V gene TRBV4-3; D is perhaps TRBD2 (6 bases). The CDR3 contains 15 residues. Germline lookup yields CDR1 LGHNA and CDR2 YSLEER. The V and J ends lost 2 bases and 2 bases respectively, with 13 bases between them. The CDR3 region is CASSQWGGGAYEQYF. In DNA, the CDR3 is TGCGCCAGCAGCCAATGGGGAGGTGGGGCCTACGAGCAGTACTTC.

V is TRBV4-2 and J is TRBJ2-6, with D unresolved. In germline, CDR1 is LGHNA, CDR2 YNFKEQ. The CDR3 is 15 amino acids. Between the trimmed V and J ends, which lost 4 bases and 4 bases, there was a span of 11 bases. In DNA, the CDR3 is TGTGCCAGCAGCCTCGGGCTCCTGGGGGCCAACGTCCTGACTTTC. Its translation is CASSLGLLGANVLTF.

This clone has only one observation. The V gene is TRBV11-3, the J gene TRBJ2-7; TRBD1 aligns across 7 bases. Germline V CDR1 and CDR2: SGHNT, YENEEA. V shed 2 bases, J shed 4 bases, and the junction held 8 bases outside the gene matches. The CDR3 sequence is 15 residues long. CDR3 amino acids: CASSLNSGQQYEQYF. CDR3 bases: TGTGCCAGCAGCTTAAATTCGGGACAGCAGTACGAGCAGTACTTC.